A single sample is the source of the 5 T cell receptor beta chains below, sequenced in a study of human T cells and chemical hapten exposure. The time point was: pre-sensitization, week 0. Treatment reported: therapeutic diphenylcyclopropenone sensitization with weekly scalp DPC. TCRdb used MiXCR to reprocess the RACE reads, holding one entry per CDR3 protein. The table has over 300,000 distinct CDR3 sequences, roughly 5% seen once; the top ten hold approximately 2.8%. The material sequenced was whole blood, taken in connection with sensitization to the hapten diphenylcyclopropenone (DPC). The source of these receptors is a woman aged 45 to 65 with alopecia areata. Some clones in this sample may be carry-over from other donors' samples.

This clonotype turned up a few times. The rearrangement joins TRBV9 to TRBJ2-7, with TRBD2 as a possible D gene (5 bases). Trimming shortened V by 3 bases and J by 7 bases, and 17 bases separated the two germline ends. Germline assignment: CDR1 SGDLS and CDR2 YYNGEE. The CDR3 extends over 14 amino acids. This CDR3 reads CASSAGRSSGEQYF. In DNA, the CDR3 is TGTGCCAGCAGCGCCGGACGGAGTTCGGGGGAGCAGTACTTC.

This chain uses TRBV28 with TRBJ2-1; possibly TRBD2 for D (7 bases). This CDR3 contains 14 residues. Trimming pared 10 bases from V and 3 bases from J, leaving 16 bases between. Germline CDR1 is MDHEN and CDR2 is SYDVKM. CDR3 amino acids: CATRGGGGYNEQFF. CDR3 DNA: TGTGCCACGCGAGGGGGGGGCGGCTACAATGAGCAGTTCTTC.

This clonotype was recorded many times. This chain connects TRBV3-1 to TRBJ2-7, with 8 bases matching TRBD1. The CDR3 has 14 amino acids. Germline CDR1 reads LGHDT; CDR2 reads YNNKEL (reference sequence). After removal of 1 base from V and 5 bases from J, the junction contained 4 bases not matched to a gene. Written as DNA, the CDR3 is TGTGCCAGCAGCCAAGTTGGCAGGGGGCACGAGCAGTACTTC. Protein: CASSQVGRGHEQYF.

This clonotype was counted ten times or more. This chain links TRBV6-1 with TRBJ2-7; 12 bases map to TRBD1. CDR3 length: 15 residues. With V trimmed by 5 bases and J by 6 bases, 8 bases remained unmatched. Germline V CDR1 and CDR2: MNHNS, SASEGT. The CDR3 reads CASSPGRDRGREQYF. CDR3 bases: TGTGCCAGCAGTCCTGGCCGGGACAGGGGGCGCGAGCAGTACTTC.

This clonotype was seen at least ten times. This rearrangement joins TRBV9 to TRBJ1-2; D is unresolved. V lost 0 bases to trimming and J lost 7 bases, with 16 bases between them. There are 15 residues in the CDR3. Germline assignment: CDR1 SGDLS and CDR2 YYNGEE. CDR3 sequence reads: CASSVAGSGRSGYTF. DNA for the CDR3: TGTGCCAGCAGCGTAGCCGGCAGCGGGCGGTCTGGCTACACCTTC.